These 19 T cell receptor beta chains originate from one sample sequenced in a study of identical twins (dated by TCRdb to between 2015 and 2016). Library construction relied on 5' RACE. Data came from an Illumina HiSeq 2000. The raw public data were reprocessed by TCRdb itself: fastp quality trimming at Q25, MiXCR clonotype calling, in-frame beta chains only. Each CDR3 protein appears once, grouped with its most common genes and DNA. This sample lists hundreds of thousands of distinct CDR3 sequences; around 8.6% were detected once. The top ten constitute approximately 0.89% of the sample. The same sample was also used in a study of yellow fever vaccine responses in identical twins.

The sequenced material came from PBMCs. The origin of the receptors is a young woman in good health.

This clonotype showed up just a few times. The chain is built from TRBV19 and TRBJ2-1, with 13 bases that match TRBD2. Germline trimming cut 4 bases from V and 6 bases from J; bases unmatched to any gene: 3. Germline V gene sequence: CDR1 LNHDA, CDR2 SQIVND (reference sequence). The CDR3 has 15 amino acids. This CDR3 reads CASSKLAGGGNEQFF. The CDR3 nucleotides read TGTGCCAGTAGTAAACTAGCGGGAGGGGGCAATGAGCAGTTCTTC.

CDR3 loop: CASSFRTSGNEQFF. CDR3 DNA sequence: TGCGCCAGCAGCTTCCGGACTAGCGGCAATGAGCAGTTCTTC. The chain uses TRBV5-1 and TRBJ2-1; TRBD2 agrees at 10 bases. The CDR3 is 14 amino acids. The trim removed 2 bases at V and 6 bases at J, leaving 2 bases unmatched. Germline CDR1 SGHRS, CDR2 YFSETQ.

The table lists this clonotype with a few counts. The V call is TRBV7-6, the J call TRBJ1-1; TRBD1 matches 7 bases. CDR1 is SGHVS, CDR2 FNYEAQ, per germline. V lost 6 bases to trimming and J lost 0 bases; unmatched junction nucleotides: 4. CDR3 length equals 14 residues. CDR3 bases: TGTGCCAGCAGTCACGACAGGGTGAACACTGAAGCTTTCTTT. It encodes CASSHDRVNTEAFF.

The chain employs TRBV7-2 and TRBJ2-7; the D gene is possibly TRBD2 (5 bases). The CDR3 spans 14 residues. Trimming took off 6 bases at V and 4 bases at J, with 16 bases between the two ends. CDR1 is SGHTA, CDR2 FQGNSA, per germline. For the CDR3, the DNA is TGTGCCAGCAGTCCCGAGGGAAGGCAATACGAGCAGTACTTC. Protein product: CASSPEGRQYEQYF.

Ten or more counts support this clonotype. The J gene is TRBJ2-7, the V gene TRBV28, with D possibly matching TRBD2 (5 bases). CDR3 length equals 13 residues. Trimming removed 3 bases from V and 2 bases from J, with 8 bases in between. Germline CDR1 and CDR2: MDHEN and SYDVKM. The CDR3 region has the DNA TGTGCCAGCAGTTTGCCTAGCCCCTACGAGCAGTACTTC. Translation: CASSLPSPYEQYF.

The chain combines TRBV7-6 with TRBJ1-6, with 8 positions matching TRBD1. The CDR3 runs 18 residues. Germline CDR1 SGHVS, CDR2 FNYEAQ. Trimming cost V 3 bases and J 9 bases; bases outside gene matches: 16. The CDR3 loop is CASSLGTKDRVIISPLHF. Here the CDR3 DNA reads TGTGCCAGCAGCTTGGGGACCAAGGACAGGGTTATTATTTCACCCCTCCACTTT.

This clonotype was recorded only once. The CDR3 loop reads CSARRTGKGVETEAFF. The CDR3 region has the DNA TGCAGTGCTAGGCGGACAGGGAAGGGGGTTGAGACTGAAGCTTTCTTT. The rearrangement joins TRBV20-1 to TRBJ1-1; 8 bases agree with TRBD1. Germline loops: CDR1 DFQATT, CDR2 SNEGSKA (reference sequence). J gave up 5 bases and V 3 bases, and 14 bases lay outside the gene matches. The CDR3 runs 16 residues.

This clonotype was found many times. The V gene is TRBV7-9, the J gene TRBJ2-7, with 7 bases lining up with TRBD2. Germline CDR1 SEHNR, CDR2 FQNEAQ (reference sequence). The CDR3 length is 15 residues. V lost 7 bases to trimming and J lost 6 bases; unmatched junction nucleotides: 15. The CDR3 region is CASTSEGGVHSEQYF. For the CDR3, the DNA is TGTGCCAGCACCTCGGAGGGAGGGGTTCACTCCGAGCAGTACTTC. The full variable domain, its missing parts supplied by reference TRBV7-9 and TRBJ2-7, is DTGVSQNPRHKITKRGQNVTFRCDPISEHNRLYWYRQTLGQGPEFLTYFQNEAQLEKSRLLSDRFSAERPKGSFSTLEIQRTEQGDSAMYLCASTSEGGVHSEQYFGPGTRLTVT.

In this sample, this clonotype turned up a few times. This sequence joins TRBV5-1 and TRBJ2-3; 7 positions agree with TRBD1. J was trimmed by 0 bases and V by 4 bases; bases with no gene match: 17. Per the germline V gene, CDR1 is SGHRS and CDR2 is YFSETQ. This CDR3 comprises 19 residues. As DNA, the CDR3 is TGCGCCAGCAGCCAGACGAGCCGGGACAGCGCTTTAAGCACAGATACGCAGTATTTT. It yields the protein CASSQTSRDSALSTDTQYF.

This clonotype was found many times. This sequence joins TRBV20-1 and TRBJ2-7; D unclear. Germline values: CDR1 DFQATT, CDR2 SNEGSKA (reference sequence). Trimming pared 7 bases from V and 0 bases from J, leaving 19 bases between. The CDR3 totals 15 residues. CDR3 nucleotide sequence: TGCAGTGTTCCCAAACAGTTGGTCGGCTCCTACGAGCAGTACTTC. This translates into CSVPKQLVGSYEQYF.

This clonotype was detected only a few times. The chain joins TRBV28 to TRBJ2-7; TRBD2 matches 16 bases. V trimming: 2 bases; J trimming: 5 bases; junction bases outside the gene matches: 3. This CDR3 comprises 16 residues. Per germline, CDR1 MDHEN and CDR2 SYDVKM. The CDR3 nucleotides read TGTGCCAGCAGTTTACTTGGGACTAGCGGGAGGGACGAGCAGTACTTC. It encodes CASSLLGTSGRDEQYF. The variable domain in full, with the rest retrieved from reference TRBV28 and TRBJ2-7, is DVKVTQSSRYLVKRTGEKVFLECVQDMDHENMFWYRQDPGLGLRLIYFSYDVKMKEKGDIPEGYSVSREKKERFSLILESASTNQTSMYLCASSLLGTSGRDEQYFGPGTRLTVT.

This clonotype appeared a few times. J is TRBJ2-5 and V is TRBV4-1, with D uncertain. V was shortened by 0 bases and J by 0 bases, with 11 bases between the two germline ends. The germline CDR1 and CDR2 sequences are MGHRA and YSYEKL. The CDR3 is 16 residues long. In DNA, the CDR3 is TGCGCCAGCAGCCAAGATAACACCGGGTACCAAGAGACCCAGTACTTC. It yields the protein CASSQDNTGYQETQYF.

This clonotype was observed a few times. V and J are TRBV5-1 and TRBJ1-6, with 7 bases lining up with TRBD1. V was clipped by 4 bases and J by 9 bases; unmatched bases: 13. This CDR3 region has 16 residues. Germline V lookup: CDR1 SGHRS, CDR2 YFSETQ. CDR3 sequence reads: CASSESGTEFGSPLHF. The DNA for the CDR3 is TGCGCCAGCAGCGAGTCCGGGACAGAGTTTGGTTCACCCCTCCACTTT.

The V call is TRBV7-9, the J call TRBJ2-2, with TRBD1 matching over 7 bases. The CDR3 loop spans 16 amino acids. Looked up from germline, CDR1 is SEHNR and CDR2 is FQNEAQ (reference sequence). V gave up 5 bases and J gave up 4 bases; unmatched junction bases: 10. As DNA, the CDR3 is TGTGCCAGCAGCCCCCGACAGGGTCTTCTCACCGGGGAGCTGTTTTTT. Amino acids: CASSPRQGLLTGELFF. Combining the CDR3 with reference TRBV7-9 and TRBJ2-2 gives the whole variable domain DTGVSQNPRHKITKRGQNVTFRCDPISEHNRLYWYRQTLGQGPEFLTYFQNEAQLEKSRLLSDRFSAERPKGSFSTLEIQRTEQGDSAMYLCASSPRQGLLTGELFFGEGSRLTVL.

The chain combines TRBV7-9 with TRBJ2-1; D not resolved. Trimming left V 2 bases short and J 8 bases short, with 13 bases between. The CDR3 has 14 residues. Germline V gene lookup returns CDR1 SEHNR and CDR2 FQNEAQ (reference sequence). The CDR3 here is CASSLFSRSYEQFF. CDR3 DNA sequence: TGTGCCAGCAGCTTATTTAGCCGTAGCTATGAGCAGTTCTTC.

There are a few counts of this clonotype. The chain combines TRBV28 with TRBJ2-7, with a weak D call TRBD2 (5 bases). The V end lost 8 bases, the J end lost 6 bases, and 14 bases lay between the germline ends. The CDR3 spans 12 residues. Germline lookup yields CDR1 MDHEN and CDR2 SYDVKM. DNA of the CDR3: TGTGCCAGCTTTTTCACGGCGGGCGAGCAGTACTTC. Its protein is CASFFTAGEQYF.

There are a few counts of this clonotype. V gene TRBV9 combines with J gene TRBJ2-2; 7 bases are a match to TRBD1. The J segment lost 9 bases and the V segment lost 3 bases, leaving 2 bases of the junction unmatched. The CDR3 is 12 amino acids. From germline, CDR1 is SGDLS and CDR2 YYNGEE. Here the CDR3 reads CASSAQGWELFF. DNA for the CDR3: TGTGCCAGCAGCGCACAGGGGTGGGAGCTGTTTTTT.

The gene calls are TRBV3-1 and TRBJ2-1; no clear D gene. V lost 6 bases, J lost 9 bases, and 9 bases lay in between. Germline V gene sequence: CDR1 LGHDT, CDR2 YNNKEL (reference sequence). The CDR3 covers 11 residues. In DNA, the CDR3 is TGTGCCAGCAGTTTTGAGGCTGAGCAGTTCTTC. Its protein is CASSFEAEQFF.

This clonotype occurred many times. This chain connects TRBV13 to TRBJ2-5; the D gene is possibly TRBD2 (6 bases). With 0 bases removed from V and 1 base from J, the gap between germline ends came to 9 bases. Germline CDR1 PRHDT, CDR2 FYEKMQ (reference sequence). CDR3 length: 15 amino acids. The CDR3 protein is CASSLGGSLQETQYF. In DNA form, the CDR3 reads TGTGCCAGCAGCTTAGGCGGGAGCCTCCAAGAGACCCAGTACTTC.